Listed below are T cell receptor beta chains from one sample, sequenced in a study of PD-1 blockade in classical Hodgkin lymphoma. Sequencing used immunoSEQ multiplex PCR; TCRdb keeps in-frame clones, though not all of them. The sample consists of over 10,000 clones, around 77% of them appearing once. The input for sequencing was peripheral blood mononuclear cells (PBMCs), taken at baseline. The receptors shown here come from a human donor with classical Hodgkin lymphoma. Each CDR3 is given with its conserved first and last residue. D genes are given only for firm matches. A clone size is listed for some rows: how often the clone was seen (once, few, many), or a class if it is expanded.

d_gene,j_gene,v_gene,abundance,CDR3aa,CDR3nt
NA,TRBJ1-2,TRBV27,NA,CASRGPKPYGYTF,TGTGCCAGCAGGGGCCCAAAGCCTTATGGCTACACCTTC
NA,TRBJ2-7,TRBV5-1,NA,CASSFDRSSYEQYF,TGCGCCAGCAGCTTCGACCGGAGCTCCTACGAGCAGTACTTC
NA,TRBJ2-1,TRBV10-1,once,CASSAGTLLSYNEQFF,TGCGCCAGCAGTGCGGGGACCCTACTCAGCTACAATGAGCAGTTCTTC
NA,TRBJ2-3,TRBV5-1,NA,CASLGRLTDTQYF,TGCGCCAGCCTTGGGAGACTCACAGATACGCAGTATTTT
NA,TRBJ2-4,TRBV7-9,NA,CASSFVSDIQYF,TGTGCCAGCAGCTTCGTGTCGGACATTCAGTACTTC
NA,TRBJ1-1,TRBV19,once,CASSIHPAGNTEAFF,TGTGCCAGTAGTATCCATCCAGCGGGGAACACTGAAGCTTTCTTT
NA,TRBJ2-1,TRBV11-3,NA,CASSLYGGTYNEQFF,TGTGCCAGCAGCTTATACGGGGGAACCTACAATGAGCAGTTCTTC
NA,TRBJ2-3,TRBV9,NA,CASSVTLQDTQYF,TGTGCCAGCAGCGTAACTCTTCAAGATACGCAGTATTTT
NA,TRBJ1-5,TRBV6-1,few,CASSEVMQVNQPQHF,TGTGCCAGCAGTGAAGTCATGCAGGTCAATCAGCCCCAGCATTTT
NA,TRBJ2-1,TRBV27,NA,CASSYDAALSYNEQFF,TGTGCCAGCAGTTACGATGCGGCTCTCTCCTACAATGAGCAGTTCTTC
TRBD1,TRBJ2-7,TRBV2,NA,CASSTLDRPYEQYF,TGTGCCAGCAGTACTTTGGACAGGCCCTACGAGCAGTACTTC
TRBD2,TRBJ2-5,TRBV6-5,NA,CASRPRGVETQYF,TGTGCCAGCAGACCACGGGGGGTAGAGACCCAGTACTTC
NA,TRBJ2-2,TRBV6-1,NA,CASMIGNTGELFF,TGTGCCAGCATGATAGGAAACACCGGGGAGCTGTTTTTT
NA,TRBJ1-5,TRBV10-3,NA,CAISGVGNQPQHF,TGTGCCATCAGTGGGGTAGGAAATCAGCCCCAGCATTTT
NA,TRBJ1-1,TRBV5-4,NA,CASSFELNTEAFF,TGTGCCAGCAGCTTTGAGTTGAACACTGAAGCTTTCTTT
NA,TRBJ1-3,TRBV10-3,NA,CAIGSFSGNTIYF,TGTGCCATTGGTTCCTTCTCTGGAAACACCATATATTTT
NA,TRBJ2-3,TRBV7-2,NA,CASSLAFGFGIKVDTQYF,TGTGCCAGCAGCTTAGCGTTTGGATTCGGAATTAAGGTCGATACGCAGTATTTT
NA,TRBJ2-5,TRBV27,NA,CASSFAGVETQYF,TGTGCCAGCAGTTTCGCAGGGGTGGAGACCCAGTACTTC
TRBD1,TRBJ1-4,TRBV27,NA,CASSWDRGEKLFF,TGTGCCAGCAGTTGGGACAGGGGTGAAAAACTGTTTTTT
TRBD1,TRBJ2-7,TRBV5-1,NA,CASRAWTGGSYEQYF,TGCGCCAGCAGGGCCTGGACAGGGGGCTCCTACGAGCAGTACTTC
NA,TRBJ2-5,TRBV7-9,NA,CASSSSLFLETQYF,TGTGCCAGCAGTTCTAGTCTTTTCTTGGAGACCCAGTACTTC
NA,TRBJ1-2,TRBV9,few,CASSVSQGNYGYTF,TGTGCCAGCAGCGTCAGTCAGGGGAACTATGGCTACACCTTC
NA,TRBJ1-2,TRBV13,NA,CASSLGSPPPGYTF,TGTGCCAGCAGCTTAGGTTCTCCTCCCCCCGGCTACACCTTC
NA,TRBJ1-1,TRBV10-1,NA,CASSEALYLPAFF,TGCGCCAGCAGTGAGGCTCTCTACCTACCCGCTTTCTTT
NA,TRBJ1-5,TRBV27,NA,CASSPLGDVYSNQPQHF,TGTGCCAGCAGTCCGCTAGGGGACGTATATAGCAATCAGCCCCAGCATTTT
TRBD1,TRBJ1-1,TRBV5-4,NA,CASSLDRGRTEAFF,TGTGCCAGCAGCTTGGACAGGGGACGTACTGAAGCTTTCTTT
NA,TRBJ2-1,TRBV5-4,NA,CASSLGQGDEQFF,TGTGCCAGCAGCTTGGGGCAGGGAGACGAGCAGTTCTTC
TRBD1,TRBJ1-2,TRBV6-5,NA,CASRRQGGYTF,TGTGCCAGCCGGAGACAGGGTGGCTACACCTTC
NA,TRBJ1-1,TRBV10-2,NA,CASSHHGGIMNTEAFF,TGCGCCAGCAGCCACCACGGGGGGATCATGAACACTGAAGCTTTCTTT
TRBD2,TRBJ2-1,TRBV27,NA,CASSGLAGGNEQFF,TGTGCCAGCAGTGGACTAGCGGGAGGGAATGAGCAGTTCTTC
NA,TRBJ1-4,TRBV30,NA,CAWSFPTGATNEKLFF,TGTGCCTGGAGTTTTCCCACGGGGGCAACTAATGAAAAACTGTTTTTT
NA,TRBJ2-5,TRBV6-6,NA,CASEERKETQYF,TGTGCCAGCGAGGAGCGCAAGGAGACCCAGTACTTC
NA,TRBJ2-3,TRBV19,NA,CASSIGGSDTQYF,TGTGCCAGTAGTATAGGCGGGTCAGATACGCAGTATTTT
NA,TRBJ1-3,TRBV14,few,CASSQDSGVWDGRPGNTIYF,TGTGCCAGCAGCCAAGATAGTGGGGTCTGGGACGGACGGCCTGGAAACACCATATATTTT
NA,TRBJ2-5,TRBV7-9,NA,CASSLEGGDQETQYF,TGTGCCAGCAGCTTAGAGGGCGGGGACCAAGAGACCCAGTACTTC
TRBD2,TRBJ2-5,TRBV28,NA,CASRGLAGGKETQYF,TGTGCCAGCAGAGGACTAGCGGGGGGGAAAGAGACCCAGTACTTC
NA,TRBJ1-2,TRBV2,NA,CASSEGIGGGYGYTF,TGTGCCAGCAGTGAAGGCATAGGAGGGGGGTATGGCTACACCTTC
NA,TRBJ1-1,TRBV7-6,NA,CASSLQENTEAFF,TGTGCCAGCAGCCTACAGGAGAACACTGAAGCTTTCTTT
TRBD2,TRBJ2-1,TRBV6-6,NA,CASSSGTSELFEQFF,TGTGCCAGCAGTTCCGGGACTAGCGAGTTGTTTGAGCAGTTCTTC
NA,TRBJ2-7,TRBV29-1,NA,CSVEGQLGSYEQYF,TGCAGCGTTGAGGGGCAGCTAGGCTCCTACGAGCAGTACTTC
TRBD2,TRBJ2-7,TRBV6-1,NA,CASSKGPSGTYEQYF,TGTGCCAGCAGTAAGGGGCCTAGCGGGACGTACGAGCAGTACTTC
NA,TRBJ1-3,TRBV18,NA,CASSRASGTFSSGNTIYF,TGTGCCAGCTCACGCGCTTCAGGGACGTTTAGCTCTGGAAACACCATATATTTT
NA,TRBJ2-3,TRBV4-2,NA,CASSQDYGDADTQYF,TGTGCCAGCAGCCAAGATTACGGGGACGCAGATACGCAGTATTTT
TRBD1,TRBJ1-1,TRBV5-1,NA,CASTRQGPNMNTEAFF,TGCGCCAGCACACGACAGGGGCCAAACATGAACACTGAAGCTTTCTTT
NA,TRBJ1-4,TRBV6-5,NA,CATKGRQGNEKLFF,TGTGCCACAAAAGGTCGGCAGGGGAATGAAAAACTGTTTTTT
NA,TRBJ1-5,TRBV4-1,NA,CASSQDKRGQPQHF,TGCGCCAGCAGCCAAGATAAGAGAGGGCAGCCCCAGCATTTT
NA,TRBJ1-1,TRBV7-8,once,CASSLADTNTEAFF,TGTGCCAGCAGCTTAGCGGACACGAACACTGAAGCTTTCTTT
NA,TRBJ1-2,TRBV15,NA,CATSRDVQYYGYTF,TGTGCCACCAGCAGAGATGTACAGTACTATGGCTACACCTTC
NA,TRBJ2-7,TRBV18,NA,CASSPLRGTPRYEQYF,TGTGCCAGCTCACCACTGAGGGGGACCCCGCGATACGAGCAGTACTTC
TRBD1,TRBJ2-2,TRBV10-2,once,CASSEPRSTGLGRELFF,TGCGCCAGCAGTGAGCCCCGTTCGACAGGGTTGGGCCGGGAGCTGTTTTTT
NA,TRBJ2-1,TRBV14,NA,CASSREQGIRNEQFF,TGTGCCAGCAGCCGCGAACAGGGTATCCGCAATGAGCAGTTCTTC
TRBD2,TRBJ2-3,TRBV2,NA,CASSEGLAGATDTQYF,TGTGCCAGCAGTGAAGGACTAGCGGGAGCTACAGATACGCAGTATTTT
NA,TRBJ1-1,TRBV7-2,NA,CASSLGQTNTEAFF,TGTGCCAGCAGCTTAGGGCAGACAAACACTGAAGCTTTCTTT
NA,TRBJ1-2,TRBV9,NA,CASSHYNQERSNYGYTF,TGTGCCAGCAGCCATTATAATCAGGAACGATCTAACTATGGCTACACCTTC
TRBD1,TRBJ2-2,TRBV5-1,NA,CASSSLYRGQTNTGELFF,TGCGCCAGCAGCTCCCTCTATAGGGGACAGACTAACACCGGGGAGCTGTTTTTT
TRBD1,TRBJ1-4,TRBV6-5,NA,CASGDRVNEKLFF,TGTGCCAGCGGCGACAGGGTAAACGAAAAACTGTTTTTT
TRBD1,TRBJ2-3,TRBV9,NA,CASSRGRATDTQYF,TGTGCCAGCAGTAGGGGGCGTGCGACAGATACGCAGTATTTT
NA,TRBJ1-2,TRBV28,NA,CASSQGGENYGYTF,TGTGCCAGCAGTCAGGGAGGGGAAAACTATGGCTACACCTTC
NA,TRBJ1-1,TRBV6-4,NA,CAMHKNTEAFF,TGTGCCATGCACAAGAACACTGAAGCTTTCTTT
NA,TRBJ2-7,TRBV19,NA,CASGLGGSYEQYF,TGTGCCAGTGGGTTGGGAGGTTCCTACGAGCAGTACTTC